This T cell receptor (beta chain) was captured in a study of T cell changes during pregnancy in multiple sclerosis. Per germline, CDR1 SGDLS and CDR2 YYNGEE. Trimming at V came to 4 bases and at J to 6 bases, leaving 6 bases not matched to a gene. The CDR3 totals 15 residues. This clone was seen only once. This table comes from immunoSEQ multiplex PCR, and its TCRdb copy is limited to in-frame clones, with some not included. The table has 70,000 to 100,000 clones, approximately 92% seen once. V usage is TRBV9 and J usage is TRBJ1-6, with TRBD1 matching 8 bases. Sequenced here: peripheral blood, sampled in the first trimester of pregnancy. The clonotype was recovered from a female donor with multiple sclerosis, enrolled in a pregnancy study. This CDR3 is CASSSQGAGNSPLHF. In DNA form, the CDR3 reads TGTGCCAGCAGCTCGCAGGGGGCGGGTAATTCACCCCTCCACTTT.